This TCR beta chain is from a study of T cell responses to AZD1222 COVID-19 vaccine. Only in-frame clones appear in the TCRdb table, and some are missing; sequencing was by immunoSEQ multiplex PCR. The sample carries under 140,000 clones, 87% recorded once. As for this clone: The antigen is unknown.

The CDR3 sequence is 14 residues long. V shed 7 bases and J 3 bases; nucleotides not matched to a gene: 2. The germline CDR1 and CDR2 sequences are SGDLS and YYNGEE. Study-wide points: White British ancestry dominated among donors, who included more females, and clonal diversity was possibly underestimated.

The TCR was taken from an adult in good health. The sample in question was peripheral blood, obtained on day 0 of AZD1222 vaccination. This chain connects TRBV9 to TRBJ2-2; TRBD2 matches at 11 bases. The DNA of the CDR3 is TGTGCCAGCTCGGGACTAGCGGACACCGGGGAGCTGTTTTTT. Amino acid sequence: CASSGLADTGELFF.